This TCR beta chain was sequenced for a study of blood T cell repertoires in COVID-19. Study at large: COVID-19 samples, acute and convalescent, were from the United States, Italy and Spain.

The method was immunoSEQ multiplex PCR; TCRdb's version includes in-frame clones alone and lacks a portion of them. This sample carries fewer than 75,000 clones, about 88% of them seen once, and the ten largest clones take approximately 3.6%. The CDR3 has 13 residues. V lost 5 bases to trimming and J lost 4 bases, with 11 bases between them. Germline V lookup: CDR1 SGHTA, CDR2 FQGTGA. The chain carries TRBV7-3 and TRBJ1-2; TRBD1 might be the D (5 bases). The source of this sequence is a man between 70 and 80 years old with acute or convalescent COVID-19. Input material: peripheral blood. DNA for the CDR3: TGTGCCAGCAGCCTTCAGGGATTCTATGGCTACACCTTC. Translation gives CASSLQGFYGYTF. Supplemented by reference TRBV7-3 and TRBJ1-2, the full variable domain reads GAGVSQTPSNKVTEKGKYVELRCDPISGHTALYWYRQSLGQGPEFLIYFQGTGAADDSGLPNDRFFAVRPEGSVSTLKIQRTERGDSAVYLCASSLQGFYGYTFGSGTRLTVV.